This TCR beta chain was obtained from a study of cytomegalovirus exposure and HLA in healthy donors. Whole-study context: A later analysis reported the same platform for the approximately 110 validation repertoires and the roughly 630 first-cohort repertoires. Findings and caveats of the study: It was 150 to 200 TCR beta chains that were listed as cytomegalovirus-associated.

CDR3 length: 16 residues. CDR1 is MNHEY, CDR2 SMNVEV, per germline (reference sequence). J gave up 3 bases and V 6 bases, and 14 bases lay outside the gene matches. Libraries were prepared by immunoSEQ multiplex PCR; TCRdb keeps only in-frame clonotypes and omits some of them. Of about 270,000 clones in the sample, around 86% were seen once. As for this clone: Its antigen is unidentified.

The donors were part of the validation cohort, which consisted of more than 90 subjects and was separate from the first cohort of several hundred subjects. This sequence originates from a woman younger than 30 in good health and CMV-seronegative. Material: PBMCs. The chain carries TRBV27 and TRBJ2-7; 7 bases match TRBD1. The CDR3 DNA follows: TGTGCCAGCAGCCTTACCGGGACAGAAGTAATCTACGAGCAGTACTTC. It encodes CASSLTGTEVIYEQYF.